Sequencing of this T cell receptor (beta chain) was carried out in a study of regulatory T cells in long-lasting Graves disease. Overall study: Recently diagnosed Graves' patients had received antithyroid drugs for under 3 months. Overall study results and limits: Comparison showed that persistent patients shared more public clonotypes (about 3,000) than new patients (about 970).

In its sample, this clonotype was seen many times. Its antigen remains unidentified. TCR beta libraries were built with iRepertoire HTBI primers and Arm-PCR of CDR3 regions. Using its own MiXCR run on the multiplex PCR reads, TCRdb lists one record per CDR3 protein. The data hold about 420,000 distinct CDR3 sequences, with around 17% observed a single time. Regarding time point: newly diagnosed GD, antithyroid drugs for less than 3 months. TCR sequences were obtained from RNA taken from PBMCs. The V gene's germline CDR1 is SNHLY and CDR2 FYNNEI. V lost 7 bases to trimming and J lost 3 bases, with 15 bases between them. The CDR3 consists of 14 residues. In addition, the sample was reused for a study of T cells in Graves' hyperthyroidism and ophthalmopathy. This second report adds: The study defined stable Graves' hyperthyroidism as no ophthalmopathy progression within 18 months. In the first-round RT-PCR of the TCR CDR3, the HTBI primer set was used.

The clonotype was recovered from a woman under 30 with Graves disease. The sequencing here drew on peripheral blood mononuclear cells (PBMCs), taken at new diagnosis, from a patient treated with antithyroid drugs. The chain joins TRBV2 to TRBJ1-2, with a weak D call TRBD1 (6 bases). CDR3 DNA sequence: TGTGCCAGCAAGGGGGACGGCCTTTACTATGGCTACACCTTC. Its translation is CASKGDGLYYGYTF.